Presented here are 10 T cell receptor beta chains from one specimen sequenced in a study of shared clonotypes between healthy human individuals. The method was immunoSEQ multiplex PCR; TCRdb's version includes in-frame clones alone and lacks a portion of them. Of around 500,000 clones listed, 79% are singletons. Sequenced: PBMCs. Source of these receptors: a woman between 40 and 55 years old in good health. Some clones in this sample may be carry-over from other donors' samples.

The chain is built from TRBV5-6 and TRBJ1-1; the match to TRBD1 covers 7 bases. Germline trimming cut 3 bases from V and 4 bases from J; bases unmatched to any gene: 6. Germline V gene sequence: CDR1 SGHDT, CDR2 YYEEEE. The CDR3 is made up of 14 amino acids. The CDR3 bases are TGTGCCAGCAGCTCGAGCCGACAGGGCACTGAAGCTTTCTTT. This encodes CASSSSRQGTEAFF.

As concerns this clone: A far larger clone lies a single base away; this is likely a read error. This chain uses TRBV7-9 with TRBJ1-4, with 7 nucleotides matching TRBD1. CDR1 is SEHNR and CDR2 is FQNEAQ in the germline V gene (reference sequence). This CDR3 spans 15 amino acids. The CDR3 spells CASTPGLTGPEKLVF. The CDR3 DNA sequence: TGTGCCAGCACCCCGGGGTTGACAGGGCCCGAAAAACTGGTTTTT.

The gene calls are TRBV28 and TRBJ2-5, with TRBD1 identical over 12 bases. The CDR3 sequence is 17 residues long. V lost 6 bases to trimming and J lost 1 base; unmatched junction nucleotides: 9. The germline V gene has CDR1 MDHEN and CDR2 SYDVKM. The CDR3 DNA sequence: TGTGCCAGCAGGGGGATAGGGGACAGGGGGCCCCAAGAGACCCAGTACTTC. Amino acid sequence: CASRGIGDRGPQETQYF.

This clone has just a few counts. The chain joins TRBV2 to TRBJ2-7; 7 bases line up with TRBD2. The CDR3 sequence is 14 residues long. Trimming took 4 bases from V and 5 from J; bases not matched to a gene: 8. CDR1 and CDR2 from the germline V gene are SNHLY and FYNNEI. The CDR3 coding sequence is TGTGCCAGCAGTGGTGGGCGGGAGTCGGACGAGCAGTACTTC. This gives the protein CASSGGRESDEQYF.

V gene TRBV6-1 combines with J gene TRBJ1-5; unclear D gene. The germline V gene encodes CDR1 MNHNS and CDR2 SASEGT. This CDR3 contains 14 residues. V lost 7 bases and J 0 bases, leaving 10 bases between the germline ends. Here the CDR3 DNA reads TGTGCCAGCACTGGACCCTTTAGCAATCAGCCCCAGCATTTT. Its protein is CASTGPFSNQPQHF.

The chain joins TRBV7-9 to TRBJ2-2, with a weak D call TRBD1 (6 bases). The CDR3 is made up of 14 amino acids. Germline V gene lookup returns CDR1 SEHNR and CDR2 FQNEAQ (reference sequence). Trimming cost V 6 bases and J 3 bases, with 11 bases left between them. The CDR3 region is CASRGQTDTGELFF. DNA of the CDR3: TGTGCCAGCAGGGGACAAACGGACACCGGGGAGCTGTTTTTT.

The chain recombines TRBV6-6 with TRBJ2-1, with 8 bases that match TRBD2. This CDR3 is 14 amino acids long. CDR1 MNHNY and CDR2 SVGAGI come from the germline V gene (reference sequence). With V trimmed by 2 bases and J by 5 bases, 2 bases remained unmatched. The CDR3, as DNA: TGTGCCAGCAGTTACCAACTAGCGGACAATGAGCAGTTCTTC. Translating it yields CASSYQLADNEQFF.

The V call is TRBV5-1, the J call TRBJ2-2; possibly TRBD2 for D (5 bases). Per germline, CDR1 SGHRS and CDR2 YFSETQ. There are 17 residues in the CDR3. Trimming took off 0 bases at V and 1 base at J, with 13 bases between the two ends. CDR3 amino acids: CASSLGWRWGNTGELFF. As DNA, the CDR3 is TGCGCCAGCAGCTTGGGTTGGAGGTGGGGGAACACCGGGGAGCTGTTTTTT.

Here the CDR3 reads CASSLKRGDTQYF. The CDR3 coding sequence is TGTGCCAGCAGCTTAAAAAGGGGCGATACGCAGTATTTT. V and J are TRBV13 and TRBJ2-3; tentatively, D is TRBD1 (5 bases). The CDR3 length is 13 residues. CDR1 PRHDT and CDR2 FYEKMQ come from the germline V gene (reference sequence). V lost 2 bases, J lost 6 bases, and 9 bases lay in between.

V gene TRBV7-3 combines with J gene TRBJ1-3; no firm D call. This CDR3 contains 15 residues. Germline CDR1 SGHTA, CDR2 FQGTGA. The germline V and J ends were trimmed by 5 bases and 4 bases, with 15 bases remaining between them. The CDR3 sequence is CASSPSASSGNTIYF. CDR3 in DNA: TGTGCCAGCAGCCCGAGCGCGTCGTCCGGAAACACCATATATTTT.